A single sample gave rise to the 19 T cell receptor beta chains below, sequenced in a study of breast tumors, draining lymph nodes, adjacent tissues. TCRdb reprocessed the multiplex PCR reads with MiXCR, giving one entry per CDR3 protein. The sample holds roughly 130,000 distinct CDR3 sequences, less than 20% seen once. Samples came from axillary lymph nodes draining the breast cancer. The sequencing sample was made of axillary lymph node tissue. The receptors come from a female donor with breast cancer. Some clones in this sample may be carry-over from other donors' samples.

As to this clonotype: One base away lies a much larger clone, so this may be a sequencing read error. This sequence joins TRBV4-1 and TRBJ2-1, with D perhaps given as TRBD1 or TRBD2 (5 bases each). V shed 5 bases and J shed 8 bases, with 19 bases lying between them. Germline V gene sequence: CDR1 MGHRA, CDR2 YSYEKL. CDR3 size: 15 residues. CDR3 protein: CASSSAADRGDEQFF. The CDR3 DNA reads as TGCGCCAGCAGCTCCGCGGCGGACCGGGGCGATGAGCAGTTCTTC.

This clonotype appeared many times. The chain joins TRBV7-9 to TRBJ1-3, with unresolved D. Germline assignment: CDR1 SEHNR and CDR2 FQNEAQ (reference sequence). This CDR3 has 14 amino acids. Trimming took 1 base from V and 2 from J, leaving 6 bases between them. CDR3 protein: CASSLDSAGNTIYF. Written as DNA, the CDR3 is TGTGCCAGCAGCTTAGATTCCGCTGGAAACACCATATATTTT.

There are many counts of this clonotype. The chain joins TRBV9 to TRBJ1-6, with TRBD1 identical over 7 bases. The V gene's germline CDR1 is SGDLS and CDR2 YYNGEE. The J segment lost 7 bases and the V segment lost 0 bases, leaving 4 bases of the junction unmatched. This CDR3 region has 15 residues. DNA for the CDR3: TGTGCCAGCAGCGTAGAAGGGACAGCAAATTCACCCCTCCACTTT. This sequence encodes CASSVEGTANSPLHF.

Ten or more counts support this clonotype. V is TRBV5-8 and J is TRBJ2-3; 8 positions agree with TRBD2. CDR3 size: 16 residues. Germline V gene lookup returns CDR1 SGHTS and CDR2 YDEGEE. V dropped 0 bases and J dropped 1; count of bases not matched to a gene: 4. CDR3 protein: CASSLVTGGGTDTQYF. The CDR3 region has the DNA TGTGCCAGCAGCTTGGTGACGGGGGGGGGCACAGATACGCAGTATTTT. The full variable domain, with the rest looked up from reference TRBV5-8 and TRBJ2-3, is EAGVTQSPTHLIKTRGQQATLRCSPISGHTSVYWYQQALGLGLQFLLWYDEGEERNRGNFPPRFSGRQFPNYSSELNVNALELEDSALYLCASSLVTGGGTDTQYFGPGTRLTVL.

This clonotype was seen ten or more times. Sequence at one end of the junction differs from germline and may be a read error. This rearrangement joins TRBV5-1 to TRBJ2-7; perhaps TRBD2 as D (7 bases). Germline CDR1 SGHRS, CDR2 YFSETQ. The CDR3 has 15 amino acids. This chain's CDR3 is CASRLGGASGYEQYF. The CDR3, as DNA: TGCGCCAGCAGATTGGGGGGGGCGTCTGGGTACGAGCAGTACTTC.

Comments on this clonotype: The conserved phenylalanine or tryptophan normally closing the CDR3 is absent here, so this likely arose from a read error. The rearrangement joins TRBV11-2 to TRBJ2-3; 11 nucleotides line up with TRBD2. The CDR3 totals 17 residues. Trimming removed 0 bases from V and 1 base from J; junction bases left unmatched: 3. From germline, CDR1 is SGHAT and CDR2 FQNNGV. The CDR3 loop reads CASSLELLAGGTDTQYS. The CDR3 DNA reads TGTGCCAGCAGCTTAGAGTTACTAGCGGGGGGCACAGATACGCAGTATTCT.

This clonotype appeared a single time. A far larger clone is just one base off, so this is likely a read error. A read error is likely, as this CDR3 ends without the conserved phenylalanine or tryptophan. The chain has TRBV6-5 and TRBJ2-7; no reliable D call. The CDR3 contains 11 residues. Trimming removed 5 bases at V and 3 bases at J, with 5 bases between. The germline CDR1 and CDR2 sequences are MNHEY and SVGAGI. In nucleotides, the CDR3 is TGTGCCAGCAGTCAAAACTACGAGCAGTACCTC. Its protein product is CASSQNYEQYL.

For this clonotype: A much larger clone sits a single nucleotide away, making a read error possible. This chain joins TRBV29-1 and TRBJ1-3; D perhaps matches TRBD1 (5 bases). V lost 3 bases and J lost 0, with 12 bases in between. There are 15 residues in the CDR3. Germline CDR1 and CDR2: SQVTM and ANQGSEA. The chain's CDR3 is CSVDGHSSSGNTIYF. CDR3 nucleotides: TGCAGCGTTGATGGACACTCGTCCTCTGGAAACACCATATATTTT.

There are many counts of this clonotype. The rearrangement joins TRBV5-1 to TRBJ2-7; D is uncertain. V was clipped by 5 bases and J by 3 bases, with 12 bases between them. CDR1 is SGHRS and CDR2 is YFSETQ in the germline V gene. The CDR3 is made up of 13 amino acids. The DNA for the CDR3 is TGCGCCAGCAGATCCCAAGCTGACTACGAGCAGTACTTC. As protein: CASRSQADYEQYF.

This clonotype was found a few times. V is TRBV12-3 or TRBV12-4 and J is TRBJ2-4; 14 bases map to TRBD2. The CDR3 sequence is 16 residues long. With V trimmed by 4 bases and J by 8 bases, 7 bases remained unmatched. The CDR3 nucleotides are TGTGCCAGCAGTTCACCGGGACTAGCGGGGGCATACATTCAGTACTTC. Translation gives CASSSPGLAGAYIQYF.

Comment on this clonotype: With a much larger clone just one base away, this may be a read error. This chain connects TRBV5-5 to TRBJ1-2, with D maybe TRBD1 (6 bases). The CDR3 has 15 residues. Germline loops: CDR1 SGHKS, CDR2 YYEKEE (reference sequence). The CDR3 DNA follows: TGTGCCAGCAGCCCGCCGAGGGGGGAGGGCTATGGCTGCACCTTC. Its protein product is CASSPPRGEGYGCTF.

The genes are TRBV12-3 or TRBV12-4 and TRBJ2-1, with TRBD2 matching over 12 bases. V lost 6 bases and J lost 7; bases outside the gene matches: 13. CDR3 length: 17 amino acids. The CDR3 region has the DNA TGTGCCAGCAGAACCGGGGCTAGCGGGAGGGCCAAGAATGAGCAGTTCTTC. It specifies CASRTGASGRAKNEQFF.

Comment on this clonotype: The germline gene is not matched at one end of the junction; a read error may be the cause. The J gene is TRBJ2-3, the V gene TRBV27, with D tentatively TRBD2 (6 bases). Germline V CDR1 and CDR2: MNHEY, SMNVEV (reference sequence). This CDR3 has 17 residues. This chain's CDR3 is CASSLAPPGTSTDTQCF. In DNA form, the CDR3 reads TGTGCCAGCAGTTTGGCACCCCCCGGAACTAGCACAGATACGCAGTGTTTT.

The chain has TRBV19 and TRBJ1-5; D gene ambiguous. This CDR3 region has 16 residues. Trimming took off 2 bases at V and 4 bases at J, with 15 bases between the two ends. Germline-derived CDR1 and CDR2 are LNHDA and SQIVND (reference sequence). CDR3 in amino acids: CASSILEAKSNQPQHF. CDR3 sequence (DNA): TGTGCCAGTAGTATATTGGAAGCAAAGTCTAATCAGCCCCAGCATTTT.

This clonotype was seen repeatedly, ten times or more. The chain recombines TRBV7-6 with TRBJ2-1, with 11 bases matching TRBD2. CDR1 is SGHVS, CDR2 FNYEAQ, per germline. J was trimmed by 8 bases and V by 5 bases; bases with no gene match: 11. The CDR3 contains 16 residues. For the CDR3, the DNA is TGTGCCAGCAGCAATAGACTAGCGGGGAAGTACCATGAGCAGTTCTTC. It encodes CASSNRLAGKYHEQFF.

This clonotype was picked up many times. In DNA, the CDR3 is TGTGCCAGCAGTTCGACAGGGCTTGAGCAGCCCCAGCATTTT. This codes for CASSSTGLEQPQHF. The chain joins TRBV6-6 to TRBJ1-5, with 7 bases that match TRBD1. CDR1 and CDR2 from the germline V gene are MNHNY and SVGAGI (reference sequence). The CDR3 is 14 residues long. The ends lost 4 bases at V and 7 bases at J; junction bases unmatched: 7.

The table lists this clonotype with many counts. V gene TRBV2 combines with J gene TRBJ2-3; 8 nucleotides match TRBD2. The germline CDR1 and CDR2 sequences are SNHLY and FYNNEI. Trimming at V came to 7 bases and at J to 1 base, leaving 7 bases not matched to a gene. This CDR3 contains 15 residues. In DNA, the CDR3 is TGTGCCAGCATGGTCAGGCGGGGGGGCACAGATACGCAGTATTTT. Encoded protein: CASMVRRGGTDTQYF.

The CDR3 is CASSPPREGTDTQYF. CDR3 coding DNA: TGTGCCAGCTCACCACCCCGGGAGGGGACAGATACGCAGTATTTT. The rearrangement joins TRBV18 to TRBJ2-3; 8 positions agree with TRBD2. Per the germline V gene, CDR1 is KGHSH and CDR2 is LQKENI. V lost 0 bases, J lost 3 bases, and 2 bases stayed unmatched. The CDR3 length is 15 residues.

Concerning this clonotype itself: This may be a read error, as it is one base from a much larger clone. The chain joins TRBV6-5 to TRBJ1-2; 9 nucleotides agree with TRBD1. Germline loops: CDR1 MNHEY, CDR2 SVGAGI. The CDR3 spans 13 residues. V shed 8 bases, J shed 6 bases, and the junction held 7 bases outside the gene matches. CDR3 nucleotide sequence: TGTGCCAGCGGTGGGACAGGGTCCAATGGCTACACCTTC. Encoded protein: CASGGTGSNGYTF.